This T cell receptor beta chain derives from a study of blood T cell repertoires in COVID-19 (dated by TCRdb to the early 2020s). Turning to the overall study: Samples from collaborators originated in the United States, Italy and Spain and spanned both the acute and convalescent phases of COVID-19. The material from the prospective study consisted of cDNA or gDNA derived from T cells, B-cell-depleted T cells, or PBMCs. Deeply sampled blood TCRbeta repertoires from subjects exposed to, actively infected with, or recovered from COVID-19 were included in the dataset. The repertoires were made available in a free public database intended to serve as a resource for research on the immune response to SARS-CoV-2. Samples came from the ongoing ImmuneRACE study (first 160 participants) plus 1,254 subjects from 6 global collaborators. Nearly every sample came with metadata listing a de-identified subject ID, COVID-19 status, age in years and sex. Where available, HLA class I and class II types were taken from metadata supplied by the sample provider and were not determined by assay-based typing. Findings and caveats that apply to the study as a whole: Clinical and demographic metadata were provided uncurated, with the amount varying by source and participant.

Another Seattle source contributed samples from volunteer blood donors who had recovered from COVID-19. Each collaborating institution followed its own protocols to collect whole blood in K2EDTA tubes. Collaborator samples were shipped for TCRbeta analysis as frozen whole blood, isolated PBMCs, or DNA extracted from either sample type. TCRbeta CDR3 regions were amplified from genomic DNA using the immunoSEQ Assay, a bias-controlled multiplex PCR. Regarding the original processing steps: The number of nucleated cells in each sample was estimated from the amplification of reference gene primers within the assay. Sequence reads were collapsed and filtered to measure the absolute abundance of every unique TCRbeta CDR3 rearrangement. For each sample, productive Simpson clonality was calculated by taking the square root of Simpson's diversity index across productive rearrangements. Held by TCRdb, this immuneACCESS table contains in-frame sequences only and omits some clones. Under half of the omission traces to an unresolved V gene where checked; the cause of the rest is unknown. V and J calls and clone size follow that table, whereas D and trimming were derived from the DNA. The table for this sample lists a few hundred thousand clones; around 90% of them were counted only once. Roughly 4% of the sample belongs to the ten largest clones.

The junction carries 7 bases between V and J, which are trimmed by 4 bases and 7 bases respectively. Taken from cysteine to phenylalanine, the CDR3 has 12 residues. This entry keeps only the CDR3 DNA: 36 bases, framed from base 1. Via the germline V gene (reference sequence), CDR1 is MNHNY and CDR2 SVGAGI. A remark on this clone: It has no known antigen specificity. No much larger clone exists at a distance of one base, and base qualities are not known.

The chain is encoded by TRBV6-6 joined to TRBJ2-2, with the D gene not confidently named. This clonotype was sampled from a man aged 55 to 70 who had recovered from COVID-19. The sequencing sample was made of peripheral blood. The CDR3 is CASSSLLGELFF. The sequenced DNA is TGTGCCAGCAGTTCCCTCCTCGGGGAGCTGTTTTTT.